The following is a T cell receptor beta chain sequence with its context. The CDR3 consists of 16 residues. V was cut by 1 base and J by 0 bases, with 10 bases left in between. The germline CDR1 and CDR2 sequences are MGHDK and SYGVNS. The sample is drawn from a study of blood T cell repertoires in COVID-19. Measured with immunoSEQ multiplex PCR; TCRdb has only the in-frame clones, and not every one. The sample holds 200,000 to 300,000 clones, about four fifths seen once. This chain uses TRBV25-1 with TRBJ1-3; no firm D call. The sample comprised peripheral blood. This clonotype was sampled from an elderly woman with COVID-19, enrolled during active disease. CDR3 in DNA: TGTGCCAGCAGTGAATGGAAGAGCGACTCTGGAAACACCATATATTTT. Translating it yields CASSEWKSDSGNTIYF.